The T cell receptor beta chain under discussion was sequenced for a study of blood T cell repertoires in COVID-19. In the authors' workflow: Amplification from reference gene primers served as the basis for estimated nucleated cell counts. Measured with immunoSEQ multiplex PCR; TCRdb has only the in-frame clones, and not every one. That table supplies the V and J calls and clone size; D and trimming were determined from the DNA. The sample lists 97,000 or so clones, about 87% seen once, with about 3% in the top ten. V was trimmed by 0 bases and J by 8 bases, leaving 10 bases between them. Germline V CDR1 and CDR2: GTSNPN, SVGIG (reference sequence). The CDR3 length is 12 residues.

Input material: peripheral blood. The TCR comes from a man aged 45-65 years with active or convalescent COVID-19. V usage is TRBV30 and J usage is TRBJ1-2; no firm D call. The CDR3 bases are TGTGCCTGGAGTGTACACCTTAAAGGCTACACCTTC. Translating gives CAWSVHLKGYTF.